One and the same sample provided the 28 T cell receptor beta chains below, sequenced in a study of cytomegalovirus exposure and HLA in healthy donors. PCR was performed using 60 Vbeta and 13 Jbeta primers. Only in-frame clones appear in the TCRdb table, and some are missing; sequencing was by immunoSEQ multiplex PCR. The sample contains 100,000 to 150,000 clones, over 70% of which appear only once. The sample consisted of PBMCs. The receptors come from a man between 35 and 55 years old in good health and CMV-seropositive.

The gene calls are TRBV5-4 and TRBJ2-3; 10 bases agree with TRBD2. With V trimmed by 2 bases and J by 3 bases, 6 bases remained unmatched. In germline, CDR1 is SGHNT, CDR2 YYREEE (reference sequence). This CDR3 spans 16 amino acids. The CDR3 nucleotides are TGTGCCAGCAGCTTCGCCAGCGGGGGGGCGACAGATACGCAGTATTTT. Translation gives CASSFASGGATDTQYF.

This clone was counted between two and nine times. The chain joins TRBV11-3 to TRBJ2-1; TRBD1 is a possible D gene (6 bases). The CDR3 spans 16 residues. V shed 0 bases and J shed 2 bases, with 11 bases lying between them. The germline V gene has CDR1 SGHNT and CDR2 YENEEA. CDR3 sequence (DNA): TGTGCCAGCAGCTTAGAAAGCAGGGGCCCCTACAATGAGCAGTTCTTC. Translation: CASSLESRGPYNEQFF.

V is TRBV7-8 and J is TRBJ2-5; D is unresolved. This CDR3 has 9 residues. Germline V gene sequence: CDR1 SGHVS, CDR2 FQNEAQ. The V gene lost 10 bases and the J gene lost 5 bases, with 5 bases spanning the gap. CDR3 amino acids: CATGETQYF. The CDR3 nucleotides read TGTGCCACAGGCGAGACCCAGTACTTC.

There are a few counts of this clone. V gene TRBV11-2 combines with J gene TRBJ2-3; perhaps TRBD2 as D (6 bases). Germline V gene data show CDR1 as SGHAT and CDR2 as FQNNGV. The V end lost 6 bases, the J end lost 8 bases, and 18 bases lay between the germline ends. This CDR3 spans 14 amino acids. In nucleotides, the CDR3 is TGTGCCAGCAGGCCGGAGGGGTTGGGTTCTACGCAGTATTTT. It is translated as CASRPEGLGSTQYF.

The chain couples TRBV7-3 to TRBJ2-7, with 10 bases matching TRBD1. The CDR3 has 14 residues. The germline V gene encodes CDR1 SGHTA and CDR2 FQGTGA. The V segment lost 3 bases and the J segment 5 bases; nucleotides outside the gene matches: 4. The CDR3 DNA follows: TGTGCCAGCAGCTTTGACAGGGGGCGCGACGAGCAGTACTTC. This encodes CASSFDRGRDEQYF.

The CDR3 coding sequence is TGTGCCAGCGTGCAGGTCACAGATACGCAGTATTTT. It specifies CASVQVTDTQYF. This rearrangement joins TRBV6-1 to TRBJ2-3; D not certain. The germline CDR1 and CDR2 sequences are MNHNS and SASEGT. The CDR3 has 12 amino acids. V gave up 8 bases and J gave up 2 bases, with 8 bases separating them.

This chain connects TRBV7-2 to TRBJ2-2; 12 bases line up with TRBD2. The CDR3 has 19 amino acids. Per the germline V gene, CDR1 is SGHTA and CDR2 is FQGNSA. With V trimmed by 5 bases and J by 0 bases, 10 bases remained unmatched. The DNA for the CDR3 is TGTGCCAGCAGCCCCCCGGGACTAGCGGGCACCTCGAACACCGGGGAGCTGTTTTTT. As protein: CASSPPGLAGTSNTGELFF.

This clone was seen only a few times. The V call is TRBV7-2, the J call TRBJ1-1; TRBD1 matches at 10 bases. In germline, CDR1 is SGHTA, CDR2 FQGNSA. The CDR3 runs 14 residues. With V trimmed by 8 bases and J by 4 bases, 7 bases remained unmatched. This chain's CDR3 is CASFSGQGVTEAFF. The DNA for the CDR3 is TGTGCCAGCTTCTCTGGACAGGGGGTCACTGAAGCTTTCTTT.

The CDR3 nucleotides read TGTGCCAGCAGCTTGTACGGGGGGTCTGGCTCCTACGAGCAGTACTTC. Translated: CASSLYGGSGSYEQYF. The V and J genes are TRBV5-8 and TRBJ2-7, with 7 nucleotides matching TRBD2. This CDR3 has 16 residues. Germline V gene data show CDR1 as SGHTS and CDR2 as YDEGEE. With 1 base clipped from V and 0 bases from J, the junction kept 7 bases outside the gene matches.

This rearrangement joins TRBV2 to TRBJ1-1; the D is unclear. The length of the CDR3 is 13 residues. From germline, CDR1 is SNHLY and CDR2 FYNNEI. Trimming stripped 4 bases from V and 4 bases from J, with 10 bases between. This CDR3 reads CASSGPRGTEAFF. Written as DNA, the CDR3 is TGTGCCAGCAGTGGCCCCCGGGGCACTGAAGCTTTCTTT. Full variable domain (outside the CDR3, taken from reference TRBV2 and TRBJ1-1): EPEVTQTPSHQVTQMGQEVILRCVPISNHLYFYWYRQILGQKVEFLVSFYNNEISEKSEIFDDQFSVERPDGSNFTLKIRSTKLEDSAMYFCASSGPRGTEAFFGQGTRLTVV.

The CDR3 reads CASSFLAGGHEQYF. DNA of the CDR3: TGTGCCAGCAGTTTCCTAGCGGGGGGGCACGAGCAGTACTTC. The chain joins TRBV28 to TRBJ2-7, with TRBD2 identical over 12 bases. Germline-derived CDR1 and CDR2 are MDHEN and SYDVKM. After removal of 3 bases from V and 5 bases from J, the junction contained 2 bases not matched to a gene. The length of the CDR3 is 14 residues.

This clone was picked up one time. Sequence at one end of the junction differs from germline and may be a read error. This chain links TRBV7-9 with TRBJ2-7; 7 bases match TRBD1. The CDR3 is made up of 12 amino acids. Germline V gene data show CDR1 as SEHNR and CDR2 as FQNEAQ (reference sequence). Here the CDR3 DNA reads TGTGCCAGCAGCTTAGAACTGGGACAGAGAAACTTC. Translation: CASSLELGQRNF.

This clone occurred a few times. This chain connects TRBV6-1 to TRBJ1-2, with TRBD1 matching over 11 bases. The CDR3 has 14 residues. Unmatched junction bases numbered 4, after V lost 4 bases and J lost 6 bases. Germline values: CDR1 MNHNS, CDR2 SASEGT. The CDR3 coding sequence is TGTGCCAGCAGTGCGGACAGGGGGCGAGATGGCTACACCTTC. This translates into CASSADRGRDGYTF.

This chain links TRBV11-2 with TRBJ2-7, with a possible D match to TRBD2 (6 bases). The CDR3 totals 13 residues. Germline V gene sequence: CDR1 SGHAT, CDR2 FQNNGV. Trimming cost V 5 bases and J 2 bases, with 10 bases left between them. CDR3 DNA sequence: TGTGCCAGCAGCCCGGGGGTTCCCTACGAGCAGTACTTC. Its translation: CASSPGVPYEQYF. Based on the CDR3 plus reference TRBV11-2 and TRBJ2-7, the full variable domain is EAGVAQSPRYKIIEKRQSVAFWCNPISGHATLYWYQQILGQGPKLLIQFQNNGVVDDSQLPKDRFSAERLKGVDSTLKIQPAKLEDSAVYLCASSPGVPYEQYFGPGTRLTVT.

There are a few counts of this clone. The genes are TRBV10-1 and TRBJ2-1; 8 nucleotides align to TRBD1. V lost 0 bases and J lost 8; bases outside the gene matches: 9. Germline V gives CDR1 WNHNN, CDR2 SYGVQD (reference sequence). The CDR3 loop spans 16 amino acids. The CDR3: CASSESGTGQGDEQFF. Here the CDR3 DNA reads TGCGCCAGCAGTGAGTCCGGGACAGGCCAGGGGGATGAGCAGTTCTTC.

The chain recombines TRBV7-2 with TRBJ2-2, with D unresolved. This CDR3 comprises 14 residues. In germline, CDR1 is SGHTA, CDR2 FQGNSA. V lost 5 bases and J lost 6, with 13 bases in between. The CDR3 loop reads CASSPFDRAGELFF. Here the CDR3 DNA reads TGTGCCAGCAGCCCCTTTGACCGGGCCGGGGAGCTGTTTTTT.

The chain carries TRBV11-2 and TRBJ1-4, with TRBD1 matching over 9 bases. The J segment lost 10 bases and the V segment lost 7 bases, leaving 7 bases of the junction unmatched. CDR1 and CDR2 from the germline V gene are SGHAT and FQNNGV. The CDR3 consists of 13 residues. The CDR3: CASKGQGLGKLFF. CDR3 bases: TGTGCCAGCAAGGGACAGGGTCTAGGAAAACTGTTTTTT. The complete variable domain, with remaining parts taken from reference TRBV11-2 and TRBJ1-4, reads EAGVAQSPRYKIIEKRQSVAFWCNPISGHATLYWYQQILGQGPKLLIQFQNNGVVDDSQLPKDRFSAERLKGVDSTLKIQPAKLEDSAVYLCASKGQGLGKLFFGSGTQLSVL.

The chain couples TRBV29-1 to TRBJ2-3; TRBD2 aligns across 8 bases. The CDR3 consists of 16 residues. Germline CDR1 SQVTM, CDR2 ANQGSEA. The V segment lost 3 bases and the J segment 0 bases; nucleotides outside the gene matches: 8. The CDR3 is CSVDGLAGSSTDTQYF. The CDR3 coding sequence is TGCAGCGTTGATGGGCTAGCGGGTTCTAGCACAGATACGCAGTATTTT.

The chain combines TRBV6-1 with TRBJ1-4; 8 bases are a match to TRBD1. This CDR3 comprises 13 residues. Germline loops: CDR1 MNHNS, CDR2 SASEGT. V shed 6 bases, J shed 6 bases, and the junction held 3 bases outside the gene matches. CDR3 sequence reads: CASSRGQDEKLFF. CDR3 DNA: TGTGCCAGCAGCAGGGGGCAGGATGAAAAACTGTTTTTT.

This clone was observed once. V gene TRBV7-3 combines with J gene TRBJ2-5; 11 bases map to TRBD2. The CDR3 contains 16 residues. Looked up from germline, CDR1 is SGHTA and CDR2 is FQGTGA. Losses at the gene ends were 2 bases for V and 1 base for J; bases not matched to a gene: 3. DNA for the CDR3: TGTGCCAGCAGCTTAGGGACTAGCGGTTTCCAAGAGACCCAGTACTTC. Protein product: CASSLGTSGFQETQYF. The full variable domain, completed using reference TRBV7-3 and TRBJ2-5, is GAGVSQTPSNKVTEKGKYVELRCDPISGHTALYWYRQSLGQGPEFLIYFQGTGAADDSGLPNDRFFAVRPEGSVSTLKIQRTERGDSAVYLCASSLGTSGFQETQYFGPGTRLLVL.

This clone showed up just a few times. The CDR3 DNA reads TGTGCCAGCAGTTTAAGACTAGCGGGGGGGCGTACAGATACGCAGTATTTT. The encoded protein is CASSLRLAGGRTDTQYF. This chain uses TRBV27 with TRBJ2-3; 14 bases fit TRBD2. Germline V gives CDR1 MNHEY, CDR2 SMNVEV (reference sequence). The CDR3 contains 17 residues. V dropped 2 bases and J dropped 3; count of bases not matched to a gene: 4.

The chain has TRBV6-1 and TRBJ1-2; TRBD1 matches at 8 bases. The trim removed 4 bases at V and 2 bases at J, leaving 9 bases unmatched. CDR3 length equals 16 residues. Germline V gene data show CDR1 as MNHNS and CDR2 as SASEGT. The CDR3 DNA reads TGTGCCAGCAGTGCGGGGGCAGGGGGCATAAACTATGGCTACACCTTC. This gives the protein CASSAGAGGINYGYTF.

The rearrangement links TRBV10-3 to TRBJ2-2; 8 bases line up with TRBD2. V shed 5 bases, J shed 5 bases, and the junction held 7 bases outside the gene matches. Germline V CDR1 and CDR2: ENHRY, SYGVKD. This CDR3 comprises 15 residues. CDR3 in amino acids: CAISLFSGMTGELFF. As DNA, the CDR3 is TGTGCCATCAGTCTGTTTAGCGGGATGACCGGGGAGCTGTTTTTT.

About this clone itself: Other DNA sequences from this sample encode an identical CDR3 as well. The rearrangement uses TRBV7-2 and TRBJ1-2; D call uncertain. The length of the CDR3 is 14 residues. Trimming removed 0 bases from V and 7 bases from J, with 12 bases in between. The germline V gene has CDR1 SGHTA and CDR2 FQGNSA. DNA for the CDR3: TGTGCCAGCAGCTTAGCGCAGCGGGTCGGTGGCTACACCTTC. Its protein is CASSLAQRVGGYTF.

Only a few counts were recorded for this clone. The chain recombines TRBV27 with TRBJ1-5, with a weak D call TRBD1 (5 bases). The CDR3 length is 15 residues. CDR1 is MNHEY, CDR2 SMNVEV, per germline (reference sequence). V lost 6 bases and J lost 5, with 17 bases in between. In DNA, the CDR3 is TGTGCCAGCAGCGCCGGCGTGGGGCGCGATCAGCCCCAGCATTTT. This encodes CASSAGVGRDQPQHF.

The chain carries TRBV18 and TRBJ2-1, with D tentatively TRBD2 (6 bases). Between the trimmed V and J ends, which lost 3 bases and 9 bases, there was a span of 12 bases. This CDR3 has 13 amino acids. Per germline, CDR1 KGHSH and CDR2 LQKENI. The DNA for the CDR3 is TGTGCCAGCTCACCGGATGGGGGGTTTGAGCAGTTCTTC. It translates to CASSPDGGFEQFF. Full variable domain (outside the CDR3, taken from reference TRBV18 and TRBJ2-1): NAGVMQNPRHLVRRRGQEARLRCSPMKGHSHVYWYRQLPEEGLKFMVYLQKENIIDESGMPKERFSAEFPKEGPSILRIQQVVRGDSAAYFCASSPDGGFEQFFGPGTRLTVL.

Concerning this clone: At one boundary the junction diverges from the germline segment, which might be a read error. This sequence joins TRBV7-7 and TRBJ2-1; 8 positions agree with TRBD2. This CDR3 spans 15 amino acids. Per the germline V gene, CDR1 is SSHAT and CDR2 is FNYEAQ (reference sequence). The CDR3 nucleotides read TGTGCTAGCAGCTTAGGTCCTAGCGGGCACAATGAGCAGTTCTTC. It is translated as CASSLGPSGHNEQFF. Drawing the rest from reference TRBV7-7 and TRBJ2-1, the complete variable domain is GAGVSQSPRYKVTKRGQDVTLRCDPISSHATLYWYQQALGQGPEFLTYFNYEAQPDKSGLPSDRFSAERPEGSISTLTIQRTEQRDSAMYRCASSLGPSGHNEQFFGPGTRLTVL.

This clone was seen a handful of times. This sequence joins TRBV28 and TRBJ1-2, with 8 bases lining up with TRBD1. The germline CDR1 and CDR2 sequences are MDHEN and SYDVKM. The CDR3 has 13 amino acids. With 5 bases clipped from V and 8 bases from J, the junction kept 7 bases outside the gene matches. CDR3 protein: CASSLTGVGGYTF. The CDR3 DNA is TGTGCCAGCAGTCTGACAGGGGTCGGAGGCTACACCTTC.